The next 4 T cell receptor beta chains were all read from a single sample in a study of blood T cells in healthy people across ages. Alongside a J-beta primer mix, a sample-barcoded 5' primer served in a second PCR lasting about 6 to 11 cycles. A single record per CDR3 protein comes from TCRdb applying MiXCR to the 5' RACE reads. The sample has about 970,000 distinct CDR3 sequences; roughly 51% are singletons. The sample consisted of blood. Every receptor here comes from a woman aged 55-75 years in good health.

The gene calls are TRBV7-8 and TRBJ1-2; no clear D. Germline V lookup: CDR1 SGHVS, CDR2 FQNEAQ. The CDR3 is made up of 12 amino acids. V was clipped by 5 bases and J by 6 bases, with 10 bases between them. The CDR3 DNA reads TGTGCCAGCAGCCCCCATCGGGATGGCTACACCTTC. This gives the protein CASSPHRDGYTF. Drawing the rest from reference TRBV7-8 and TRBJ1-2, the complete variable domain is GAGVSQSPRYKVAKRGQDVALRCDPISGHVSLFWYQQALGQGPEFLTYFQNEAQLDKSGLPSDRFFAERPEGSVSTLKIQRTQQEDSAVYLCASSPHRDGYTFGSGTRLTVV.

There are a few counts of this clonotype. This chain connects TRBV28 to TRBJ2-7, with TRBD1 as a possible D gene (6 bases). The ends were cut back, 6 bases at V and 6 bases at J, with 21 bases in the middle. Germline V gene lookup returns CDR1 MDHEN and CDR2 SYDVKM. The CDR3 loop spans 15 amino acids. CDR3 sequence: CASSRWDTKIAEQYF. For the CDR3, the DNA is TGTGCCAGCAGCCGGTGGGACACCAAGATCGCCGAGCAGTACTTC.

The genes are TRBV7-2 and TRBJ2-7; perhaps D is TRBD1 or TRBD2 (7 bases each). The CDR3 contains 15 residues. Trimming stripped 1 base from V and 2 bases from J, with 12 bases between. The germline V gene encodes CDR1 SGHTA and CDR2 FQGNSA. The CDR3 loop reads CASSLGQGGPYEQYF. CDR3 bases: TGTGCCAGCAGCTTAGGTCAGGGGGGGCCCTACGAGCAGTACTTC.

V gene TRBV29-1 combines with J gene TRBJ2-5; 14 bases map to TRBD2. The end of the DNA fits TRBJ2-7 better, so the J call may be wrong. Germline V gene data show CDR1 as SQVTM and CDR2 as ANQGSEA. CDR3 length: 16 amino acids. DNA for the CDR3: TGCAGCGTGGCCGGGACTAGCGGGAGTCGGGGCTACGAGCAGTACTTC. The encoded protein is CSVAGTSGSRGYEQYF.